The source of this T cell receptor beta chain is a study of OX40 agonist ivuxolimab in advanced cancers. Study-level information: It was ivuxolimab, an agonistic anti-OX40 (CD134) antibody, that patients were treated with. Findings and caveats of the study: Blood T cells, both CD4+ and CD8+, expanded clonally by week 6 at 0.1 to 3.0 mg/kg. The mean number of expanded clones was higher in CD8+ T cells than in CD4+. With doses of 0.1-3.0 mg/kg, partial responders showed among the lowest clonal expansion.

For this clone: Its antigen is not identified.

Method: immunoSEQ multiplex PCR; TCRdb's copy keeps in-frame clones and lacks some. Of approximately 40,000 clones listed, about 90% are singletons. V was clipped by 0 bases and J by 6 bases; unmatched bases: 9. The CDR3 runs to 19 residues. Germline V lookup: CDR1 MDHEN, CDR2 SYDVKM. The TCR sequence derives from an adult with an advanced solid tumor such as melanoma, head and neck, liver or kidney cancer. This sequence joins TRBV28 and TRBJ2-2; 14 bases align to TRBD2. Sequenced here: CD4+ or CD8+ T cells sorted from blood, sampled in a trial of the OX40 agonist ivuxolimab. CDR3 sequence: CASSLWGLAGDFFAGELFF. Here the CDR3 DNA reads TGTGCCAGCAGTTTATGGGGACTAGCGGGAGACTTTTTTGCCGGGGAGCTGTTTTTT. Using reference TRBV28 and TRBJ2-2 for the parts outside the CDR3, the full variable domain is DVKVTQSSRYLVKRTGEKVFLECVQDMDHENMFWYRQDPGLGLRLIYFSYDVKMKEKGDIPEGYSVSREKKERFSLILESASTNQTSMYLCASSLWGLAGDFFAGELFFGEGSRLTVL.